The table lists the clone carrying this T cell receptor beta chain with a few counts. These data come from a study of T cells in Graves' hyperthyroidism and ophthalmopathy. CDR3 size: 17 residues. Germline V CDR1 and CDR2: SEHNR, FQNEAQ (reference sequence). V shed 1 base, J shed 6 bases, and the junction held 11 bases outside the gene matches. Researchers amplified the TCR beta CDR3 regions from RNA transcripts. A first-round RT-PCR of the TCR CDR3 used the HTBI primer set. One entry per CDR3 protein results from TCRdb running MiXCR on the multiplex PCR reads. The sample comprises around 340,000 distinct CDR3 sequences, over 11% of which are singletons, and 20% to 25% rests with the top ten.

Sequenced: blood. This sequence was found in a woman between 25 and 40 years old with Graves' hyperthyroidism. The chain is built from TRBV7-9 and TRBJ2-3; 9 nucleotides line up with TRBD2. Here the CDR3 DNA reads TGTGCCAGCAGCTTAGTGCTAGCGGGACCGTGGGCGGATACGCAGTATTTT. It yields the protein CASSLVLAGPWADTQYF.